This record covers a single T cell receptor beta chain. Its antigen target is currently unknown. No base quality values were provided; no much bigger clone lies one nucleotide off. The data were taken from a study of blood T cell repertoires in COVID-19 (dated by TCRdb to the early 2020s). Background on the whole study: Samples covering the acute and convalescent phases of COVID-19 were provided by collaborators in the United States, Italy and Spain. Subjects who had been exposed to COVID-19, were actively infected with it, or had recovered from it provided the deeply sampled blood TCRbeta repertoires that made up the dataset. Nearly every sample came with metadata listing a de-identified subject ID, COVID-19 status, age in years and sex. A freely available public database, intended as a resource for researchers studying the immune response to SARS-CoV-2, is where the repertoires were released. The prospective study material was composed of cDNA or gDNA derived from T cells, B-cell-depleted T cells, or PBMCs. Samples came from the ongoing ImmuneRACE study (first 160 participants) plus 1,254 subjects from 6 global collaborators. Where HLA class I and class II types were available, the types were taken from metadata supplied by the sample provider, not from assay-based typing.

V is pruned by 0 bases and J by 2 bases, leaving 4 bases of the junction without a gene match. CDR1 SGHRS and CDR2 YFSETQ are derived from the germline V gene. From the cysteine through the phenylalanine, the CDR3 covers 17 amino acids. The DNA shown is the 51-base CDR3, in frame from base 1. Beyond this particular receptor, the publication reports: The quantity of clinical and demographic metadata differed by source and by participant and was supplied without curation.

Participants in the prospective study were enrolled through a virtual design, were aged about 18 to 90 years, and lived in approximately 25 United States geographic areas. In the prospective study, participants were assigned to cohorts based on the clinical history participants reported in a screening survey and a study questionnaire. Recovered participants in ImmuneRACE Cohort 3 were defined by two consecutive negative NP/OP PCR tests, clearance by a healthcare professional, or resolution of symptoms. In the prospective study, mobile phlebotomists collected whole blood, serum and a nasopharyngeal or oropharyngeal swab from each participant. Participants in the prospective study had the option to provide additional blood draws and questionnaires over an approximately 2-month period. Blood samples from the prospective study were shipped frozen or at room temperature prior to DNA extraction. TCRbeta CDR3 regions were amplified from genomic DNA using the immunoSEQ Assay, a bias-controlled multiplex PCR. The study's own analysis went as follows. Within the assay, amplification of reference gene primers was used to estimate how many nucleated cells each sample contained. Sequence reads were collapsed and filtered to measure the absolute abundance of every unique TCRbeta CDR3 rearrangement. Productive Simpson clonality was computed per sample as the square root of Simpson's diversity index over productive rearrangements. TCRdb obtained this table from immuneACCESS and retained in-frame rearrangements with V and J assigned. These tables miss some clones; where compared with another copy, unresolved V genes account for less than half of the shortfall, and the remainder is unexplained. D and trimming come from the DNA, and the V and J calls and clone size come from that table. The sample profile shows approximately 300,000 clones; around 90% of them were found once. The ten top clones hold around 5.9% of the sample.

Material for sequencing was PBMCs or T cells enriched from blood (not recorded which). This receptor chain uses TRBV5-1 and TRBJ2-1; 11 junctional bases match TRBD2. The sequence was collected from a woman aged 25 to 39 who had recovered from COVID-19. This receptor has the CDR3 CASSLATSGGTYNEQFF. The DNA is as follows: TGCGCCAGCAGCTTGGCCACTAGCGGGGGAACCTACAATGAGCAGTTCTTC.